The 14 T cell receptor beta chains presented below share a single source sample, sequenced in a study of cytomegalovirus exposure and HLA in healthy donors (dated by TCRdb to about 2017). Library creation used the immunoSEQ multiplex PCR assay. TCRdb mirrors the immuneACCESS table, restricted to in-frame sequences. Some clones are absent from its copies; in checked studies, under half trace to an unresolved V gene, and the reason for the others is unknown. The sample records over 200,000 clones, roughly 83% of which are singletons. Roughly 5.4% of the sample rests with the top ten. Material for sequencing was PBMCs. The receptors were sampled from a woman younger than 30 in good health and CMV-seronegative.

V and J are TRBV29-1 and TRBJ2-3; no clear D. Germline V gene sequence: CDR1 SQVTM, CDR2 ANQGSEA. V shed 1 base and J shed 14 bases, with 13 bases lying between them. CDR3 size: 11 residues. The CDR3 DNA reads as TGCAGCGTTGAAGGCCCGCAGCTTTGGTATTTT. Amino acids: CSVEGPQLWYF.

The genes are TRBV27 and TRBJ2-1, with 12 bases matching TRBD2. V dropped 7 bases and J dropped 4; count of bases not matched to a gene: 8. The V gene's germline CDR1 is MNHEY and CDR2 SMNVEV (reference sequence). The CDR3 runs to 16 residues. The CDR3 DNA is TGTGCCAGCACCGAACTAGCGGGAGGATATTACAATGAGCAGTTCTTC. It translates to CASTELAGGYYNEQFF.

This chain connects TRBV5-6 to TRBJ2-1, with a possible D match to TRBD2 (5 bases). The CDR3 extends over 14 amino acids. Germline values: CDR1 SGHDT, CDR2 YYEEEE. V was cut by 0 bases and J by 8 bases, with 12 bases left in between. CDR3 sequence reads: CASSLEGSIYEQFF. The CDR3 DNA is TGTGCCAGCAGCTTGGAAGGGAGTATCTATGAGCAGTTCTTC.

Written as DNA, the CDR3 is TGTGCCAGCAGTTCAGCTCAGGGAGGGCAGCCCCAGCATTTT. Translated, it gives CASSSAQGGQPQHF. V usage is TRBV28 and J usage is TRBJ1-5; D is perhaps TRBD1 (5 bases). Trimming shortened V by 4 bases and J by 7 bases, and 14 bases separated the two germline ends. The CDR3 runs 14 residues. CDR1 and CDR2 from the germline V gene are MDHEN and SYDVKM.

J is TRBJ1-3 and V is TRBV11-2; no firm D call. Trimming removed 5 bases at V and 1 base at J, with 12 bases between. The length of the CDR3 is 15 residues. Looked up from germline, CDR1 is SGHAT and CDR2 is FQNNGV. This CDR3 reads CASSTGTGSGNTIYF. The CDR3 coding sequence is TGTGCCAGCAGCACGGGTACCGGGTCTGGAAACACCATATATTTT.

The chain links TRBV18 to TRBJ2-1, with D possibly called TRBD1 or TRBD2 (5 bases each). Germline V gives CDR1 KGHSH, CDR2 LQKENI. Trimming pared 2 bases from V and 8 bases from J, leaving 7 bases between. The CDR3 has 12 residues. The CDR3 here is CASSPGGYEQFF. The CDR3 nucleotides are TGTGCCAGCTCACCAGGGGGTTATGAGCAGTTCTTC.

The chain joins TRBV5-1 to TRBJ2-7, with TRBD2 matching over 9 bases. CDR1 and CDR2 (germline): SGHRS, YFSETQ. Germline trimming cut 4 bases from V and 5 bases from J; bases unmatched to any gene: 10. The CDR3 has 15 residues. The CDR3 DNA reads as TGCGCCAGCAGCCTGACTAGCGGAGTGAAGAACGAGCAGTACTTC. Amino acid sequence: CASSLTSGVKNEQYF.

The sample holds one count of this clone. The chain recombines TRBV2 with TRBJ2-2, with D perhaps matching TRBD1 (5 bases). The germline V gene encodes CDR1 SNHLY and CDR2 FYNNEI. This CDR3 spans 14 amino acids. Between the trimmed V and J ends, which lost 7 bases and 4 bases, there was a span of 13 bases. Here the CDR3 DNA reads TGTGCCAGCAAGTTCCAGGGCCGCACCGGGGAGCTGTTTTTT. It encodes CASKFQGRTGELFF.

The chain links TRBV19 to TRBJ2-1; unclear D gene. Germline V lookup: CDR1 LNHDA, CDR2 SQIVND (reference sequence). Trimming left V 6 bases short and J 10 bases short, with 10 bases between. This CDR3 is built from 11 residues. The CDR3: CASRATGEQFF. CDR3 DNA: TGTGCCAGTAGGGCTACGGGCGAGCAGTTCTTC.

The chain recombines TRBV6-5 with TRBJ2-3; D may be TRBD1 (6 bases). In germline, CDR1 is MNHEY, CDR2 SVGAGI. CDR3 length: 15 amino acids. V dropped 0 bases and J dropped 5 bases, with 12 bases sitting between them. CDR3 loop: CASSYSGRGIDTQYF. CDR3 sequence (DNA): TGTGCCAGCAGTTACTCTGGCAGGGGAATAGATACGCAGTATTTT.

The gene calls are TRBV11-1 and TRBJ2-5, with D perhaps being TRBD1 or TRBD2 (5 bases each). This CDR3 comprises 17 residues. Deletions cut 5 bases from V and 3 bases from J, with 22 bases between. Germline values: CDR1 SGHAT, CDR2 FQDESV (reference sequence). The CDR3 here is CASSQAAVAGRKETQYF. CDR3 bases: TGTGCCAGCAGCCAAGCGGCCGTGGCAGGGCGGAAAGAGACCCAGTACTTC.

This chain uses TRBV18 with TRBJ1-5, with D possibly TRBD1 on 5 matching bases. Germline values: CDR1 KGHSH, CDR2 LQKENI. Trimming took off 2 bases at V and 4 bases at J, with 12 bases between the two ends. This CDR3 spans 15 amino acids. The CDR3 sequence: CASSPDSIGNQPQHF. DNA for the CDR3: TGTGCCAGCTCACCAGACAGTATAGGGAATCAGCCCCAGCATTTT.

This clone was recorded once. V gene TRBV6-5 combines with J gene TRBJ1-1, with D maybe TRBD1 (6 bases). Trimming took off 7 bases at V and 1 base at J, with 13 bases between the two ends. This CDR3 region has 14 residues. Germline CDR1 reads MNHEY; CDR2 reads SVGAGI. CDR3 loop: CASTPQGPNTEAFF. The DNA for the CDR3 is TGTGCCAGCACCCCACAGGGTCCGAACACTGAAGCTTTCTTT.

This chain links TRBV18 with TRBJ2-7, with 8 bases matching TRBD2. Germline lookup yields CDR1 KGHSH and CDR2 LQKENI. The V and J ends lost 3 bases and 0 bases, in that order; junction bases with no gene match: 7. The CDR3 consists of 16 residues. The CDR3, as DNA: TGTGCCAGCTCACCGCCGACTAGCGAGTCCTCCTACGAGCAGTACTTC. Translated: CASSPPTSESSYEQYF.